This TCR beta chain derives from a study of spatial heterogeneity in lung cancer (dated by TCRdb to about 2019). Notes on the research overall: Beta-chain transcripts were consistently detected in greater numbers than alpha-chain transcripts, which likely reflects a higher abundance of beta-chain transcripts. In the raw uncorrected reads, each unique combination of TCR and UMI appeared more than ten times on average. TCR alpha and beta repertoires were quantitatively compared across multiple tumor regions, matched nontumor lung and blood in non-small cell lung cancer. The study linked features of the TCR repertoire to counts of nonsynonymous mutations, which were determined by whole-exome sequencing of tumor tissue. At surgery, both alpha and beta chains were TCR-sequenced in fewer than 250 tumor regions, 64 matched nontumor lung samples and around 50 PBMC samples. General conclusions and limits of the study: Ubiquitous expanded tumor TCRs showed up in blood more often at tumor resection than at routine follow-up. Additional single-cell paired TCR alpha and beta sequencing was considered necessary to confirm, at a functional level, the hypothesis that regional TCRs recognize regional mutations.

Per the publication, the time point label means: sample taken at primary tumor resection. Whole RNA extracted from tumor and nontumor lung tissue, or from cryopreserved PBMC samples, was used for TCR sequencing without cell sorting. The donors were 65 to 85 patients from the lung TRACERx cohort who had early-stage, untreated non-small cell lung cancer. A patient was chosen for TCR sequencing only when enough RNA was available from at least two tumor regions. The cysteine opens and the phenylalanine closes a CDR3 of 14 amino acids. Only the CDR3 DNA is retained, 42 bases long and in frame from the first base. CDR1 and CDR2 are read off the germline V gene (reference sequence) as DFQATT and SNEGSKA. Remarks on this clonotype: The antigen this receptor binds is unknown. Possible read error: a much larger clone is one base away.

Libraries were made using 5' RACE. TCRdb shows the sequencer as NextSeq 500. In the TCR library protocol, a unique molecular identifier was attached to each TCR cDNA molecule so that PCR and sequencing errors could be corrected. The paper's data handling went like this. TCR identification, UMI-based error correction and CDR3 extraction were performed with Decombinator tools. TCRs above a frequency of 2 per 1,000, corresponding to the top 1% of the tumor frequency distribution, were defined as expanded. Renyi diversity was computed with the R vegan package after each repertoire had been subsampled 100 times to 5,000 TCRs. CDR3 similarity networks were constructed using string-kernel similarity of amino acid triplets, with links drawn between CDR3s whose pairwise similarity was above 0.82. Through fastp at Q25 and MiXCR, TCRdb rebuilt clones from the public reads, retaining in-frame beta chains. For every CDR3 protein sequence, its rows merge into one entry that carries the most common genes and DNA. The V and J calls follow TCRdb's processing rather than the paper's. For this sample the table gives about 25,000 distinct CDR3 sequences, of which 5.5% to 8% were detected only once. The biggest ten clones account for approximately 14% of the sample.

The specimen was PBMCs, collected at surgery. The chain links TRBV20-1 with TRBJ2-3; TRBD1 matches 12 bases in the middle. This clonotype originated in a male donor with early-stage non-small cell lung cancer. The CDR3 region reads CRGPGQGAPDTQYF. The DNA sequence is TGCAGAGGCCCGGGACAGGGGGCACCAGATACGCAGTATTTT.